Presented here are 18 T cell receptor beta chains from one specimen sequenced in a study of blood T cell repertoires in COVID-19. Profiled with immunoSEQ multiplex PCR; TCRdb holds only in-frame clones, not every one. The sample lists 130,000 to 150,000 clones; around 89% were seen once. Material: PBMCs or T cells enriched from blood (not recorded which). These TCRs come from a woman aged 25-40 years with acute COVID-19.

This chain connects TRBV7-8 to TRBJ1-1; TRBD1 matches 7 bases. This CDR3 region has 13 residues. V gave up 8 bases and J gave up 2 bases; unmatched junction bases: 5. From germline, CDR1 is SGHVS and CDR2 FQNEAQ. The CDR3 sequence is CASERGLNTEAFF. The CDR3 nucleotides are TGTGCCAGCGAGAGGGGGCTCAACACTGAAGCTTTCTTT.

This chain links TRBV5-6 with TRBJ2-7, with a weak D call TRBD2 (6 bases). Deletions cut 4 bases from V and 2 bases from J, with 13 bases between. This CDR3 region has 14 residues. The germline V gene encodes CDR1 SGHDT and CDR2 YYEEEE. CDR3 amino acids: CASSPLAGTYEQYF. The CDR3 DNA is TGTGCCAGCAGCCCCTTGGCGGGGACCTACGAGCAGTACTTC.

CDR3: CASSLARAAPIEEQYF. The CDR3 coding sequence is TGTGCCAGCAGCTTAGCGCGGGCGGCTCCGATTGAAGAGCAGTACTTC. The V call is TRBV7-9, the J call TRBJ2-7, with D possibly TRBD2 on 5 matching bases. CDR3 length: 16 residues. Germline assignment: CDR1 SEHNR and CDR2 FQNEAQ (reference sequence). V was pared by 0 bases and J by 7 bases, with 19 bases between. The full variable domain, in which reference TRBV7-9 and TRBJ2-7 provide the parts outside the CDR3, is DTGVSQNPRHKITKRGQNVTFRCDPISEHNRLYWYRQTLGQGPEFLTYFQNEAQLEKSRLLSDRFSAERPKGSFSTLEIQRTEQGDSAMYLCASSLARAAPIEEQYFGPGTRLTVT.

This chain links TRBV7-3 with TRBJ1-6; D not resolved. In germline, CDR1 is SGHTA, CDR2 FQGTGA. Trimming removed 7 bases at V and 5 bases at J, with 12 bases between. This CDR3 comprises 14 residues. As DNA, the CDR3 is TGTGCCAGCACCAAGGCGGGGAATAATTCACCCCTCCACTTT. This codes for CASTKAGNNSPLHF. The complete variable domain, with remaining parts taken from reference TRBV7-3 and TRBJ1-6, reads GAGVSQTPSNKVTEKGKYVELRCDPISGHTALYWYRQSLGQGPEFLIYFQGTGAADDSGLPNDRFFAVRPEGSVSTLKIQRTERGDSAVYLCASTKAGNNSPLHFGNGTRLTVT.

The chain couples TRBV6-5 to TRBJ1-4; D may be TRBD1 (5 bases). Trimming stripped 2 bases from V and 5 bases from J, with 9 bases between. There are 14 residues in the CDR3. CDR1 and CDR2 from the germline V gene are MNHEY and SVGAGI. CDR3 in amino acids: CASSYRGGNEKLFF. CDR3 sequence (DNA): TGTGCCAGCAGTTACCGGGGGGGAAATGAAAAACTGTTTTTT.

The chain combines TRBV6-6 with TRBJ1-1; 8 bases match TRBD1. From germline, CDR1 is MNHNY and CDR2 SVGAGI (reference sequence). The CDR3 sequence is 17 residues long. Trimming removed 5 bases from V and 0 bases from J; junction bases left unmatched: 11. The CDR3 sequence is CASSGSGTGAMNTEAFF. The DNA for the CDR3 is TGTGCCAGCAGTGGATCCGGGACAGGTGCTATGAACACTGAAGCTTTCTTT.

CDR3 sequence reads: CASSLWTGNGELFF. CDR3 sequence (DNA): TGTGCCAGCAGTTTATGGACAGGGAACGGGGAGCTGTTTTTT. The rearrangement links TRBV28 to TRBJ2-2; 7 bases map to TRBD1. Germline V gene data show CDR1 as MDHEN and CDR2 as SYDVKM. The V gene end was trimmed by 0 bases and the J gene end by 7 bases; junction bases not matched to a gene: 2. This CDR3 is 14 amino acids long. Using reference TRBV28 and TRBJ2-2 for the parts outside the CDR3, the full variable domain is DVKVTQSSRYLVKRTGEKVFLECVQDMDHENMFWYRQDPGLGLRLIYFSYDVKMKEKGDIPEGYSVSREKKERFSLILESASTNQTSMYLCASSLWTGNGELFFGEGSRLTVL.

This clone has just one count. The chain recombines TRBV14 with TRBJ2-5; D is unresolved. This CDR3 is built from 12 residues. The V end was cut by 1 base, the J end by 5 bases, with 5 bases between. CDR1 and CDR2 from the germline V gene are SGHDN and FVKESK. In nucleotides, the CDR3 is TGTGCCAGCAGCCAAGTCGGGGAGACCCAGTACTTC. Protein product: CASSQVGETQYF.

This rearrangement joins TRBV25-1 to TRBJ2-1; 10 positions match TRBD2. The CDR3 extends over 15 amino acids. Germline CDR1 is MGHDK and CDR2 is SYGVNS. J lost 5 bases, V lost 6 bases, and 7 bases had no gene match. The CDR3 loop reads CASRLLAGSNNEQFF. DNA of the CDR3: TGTGCCAGCAGGTTACTAGCGGGAAGCAACAATGAGCAGTTCTTC.

V and J are TRBV19 and TRBJ2-6, with a tentative D call TRBD1 (5 bases). Trimming stripped 7 bases from V and 1 base from J, with 14 bases between. CDR1 LNHDA and CDR2 SQIVND come from the germline V gene (reference sequence). This CDR3 comprises 16 residues. The CDR3 DNA follows: TGTGCCAGTAACTTCATATCAGGGTCTGGGGCCAACGTCCTGACTTTC. Encoded protein: CASNFISGSGANVLTF.

CDR3: CASQQGDGEQFF. The DNA of the CDR3 is TGTGCCAGCCAGCAGGGTGACGGTGAGCAGTTCTTC. The V and J genes are TRBV2 and TRBJ2-1; D perhaps matches TRBD1 (5 bases). V lost 8 bases, J lost 9 bases, and 14 bases lay in between. The CDR3 spans 12 residues. The germline gives CDR1 SNHLY, CDR2 FYNNEI.

This clone was counted between two and nine times. This sequence joins TRBV5-1 and TRBJ2-7; 11 positions match TRBD2. The V gene's germline CDR1 is SGHRS and CDR2 YFSETQ. Trimming at V came to 0 bases and at J to 5 bases, leaving 7 bases not matched to a gene. CDR3 size: 16 residues. This CDR3 reads CASSLAAGLAGNEQYF. As DNA, the CDR3 is TGCGCCAGCAGCTTGGCCGCTGGACTAGCGGGCAACGAGCAGTACTTC.

The J gene is TRBJ2-3, the V gene TRBV6-2 or TRBV6-3, with D possibly matching TRBD2 (5 bases). Trimming left V 2 bases short and J 0 bases short, with 12 bases between. CDR1 is MNHEY and CDR2 is SVGEGT in the germline V gene. The CDR3 extends over 16 amino acids. Here the CDR3 DNA reads TGTGCCAGCAGTTACGACGGGATATCAAGCACAGATACGCAGTATTTT. Amino acid sequence: CASSYDGISSTDTQYF.

V usage is TRBV28 and J usage is TRBJ2-3; D possibly corresponds to TRBD1 (6 bases). Germline values: CDR1 MDHEN, CDR2 SYDVKM. There are 13 residues in the CDR3. Trimming removed 4 bases at V and 5 bases at J, with 10 bases between. The CDR3 spells CASSSGDQDTQYF. CDR3 in DNA: TGTGCCAGCAGTTCAGGGGACCAAGATACGCAGTATTTT.

CDR3: CASSQGLIAGGAAGKNIQYF. The CDR3 DNA reads TGTGCCAGCAGCCAAGGATTAATAGCGGGAGGTGCCGCAGGCAAAAACATTCAGTACTTC. The rearrangement uses TRBV4-2 and TRBJ2-4, with TRBD2 identical over 10 bases. V shed 1 base, J shed 3 bases, and the junction held 15 bases outside the gene matches. The CDR3 has 20 residues. Per the germline V gene, CDR1 is LGHNA and CDR2 is YNFKEQ.

This clone was observed a single time. This chain links TRBV24-1 with TRBJ2-1; D may be TRBD2 (6 bases). Trimming removed 6 bases from V and 5 bases from J, with 13 bases in between. Germline lookup yields CDR1 KGHDR and CDR2 SFDVKD. The CDR3 is 14 residues long. The CDR3 protein is CATSPGETHNEQFF. In DNA, the CDR3 is TGTGCCACCAGTCCGGGGGAGACCCACAATGAGCAGTTCTTC.

Comments on this clone: Germline is not matched at one junction end, which may reflect a read error. The V and J genes are TRBV11-3 and TRBJ1-2, with no clear D. Germline lookup yields CDR1 SGHNT and CDR2 YENEEA. The CDR3 runs 13 residues. The CDR3 sequence is CASSLTSASVPNF. The CDR3 bases are TGTGCCAGCAGCTTAACCAGTGCCAGCGTGCCCAACTTC.

J is TRBJ1-1 and V is TRBV29-1; D unclear. The germline V gene has CDR1 SQVTM and CDR2 ANQGSEA. The V end lost 4 bases, the J end lost 3 bases, and 15 bases lay between the germline ends. There are 14 residues in the CDR3. CDR3 amino acids: CSVVTLAVDTEAFF. The CDR3 DNA reads as TGCAGCGTTGTTACGCTAGCGGTAGACACTGAAGCTTTCTTT.